This T cell receptor beta chain derives from a study of blood T cell repertoires in COVID-19. As originally analysed: Reference gene primers were amplified, and this amplification served to estimate nucleated cell counts. The assay was immunoSEQ multiplex PCR, and TCRdb's table has in-frame clones only and misses some. V and J calls and clone size are copied from that table; D and trimming were computed from the DNA. The data contain 380,000 or so clones, roughly four fifths of them singletons. This clone was seen only a few times. V lost 3 bases and J 10 bases, leaving 9 bases between the germline ends. The CDR3 extends over 10 amino acids. The germline gives CDR1 DFQATT, CDR2 SNEGSKA (reference sequence).

Sequencing was performed on peripheral blood. The chain combines TRBV20-1 with TRBJ1-1; no reliable D call. The clonotype originates from a human donor with acute or convalescent COVID-19. The donor label of this sample is uncertain. CDR3 sequence: CSARSTTAFF. CDR3 DNA: TGCAGTGCTAGGTCCACTACAGCTTTCTTT.